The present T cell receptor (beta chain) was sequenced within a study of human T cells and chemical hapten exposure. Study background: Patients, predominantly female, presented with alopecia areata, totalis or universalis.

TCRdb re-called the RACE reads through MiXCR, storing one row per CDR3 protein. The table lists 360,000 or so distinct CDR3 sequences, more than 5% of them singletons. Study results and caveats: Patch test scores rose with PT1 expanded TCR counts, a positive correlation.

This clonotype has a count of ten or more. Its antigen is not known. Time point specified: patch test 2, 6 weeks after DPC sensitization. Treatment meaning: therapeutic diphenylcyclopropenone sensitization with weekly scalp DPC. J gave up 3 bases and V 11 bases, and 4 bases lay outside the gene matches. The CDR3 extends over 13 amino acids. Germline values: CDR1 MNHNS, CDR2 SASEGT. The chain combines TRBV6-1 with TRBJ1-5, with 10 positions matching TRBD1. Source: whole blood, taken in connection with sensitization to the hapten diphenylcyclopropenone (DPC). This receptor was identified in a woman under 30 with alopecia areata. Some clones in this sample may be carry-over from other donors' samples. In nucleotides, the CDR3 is TGTGCCGGACAGGGGGGTTACAATCAGCCCCAGCATTTT. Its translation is CAGQGGYNQPQHF.